The table lists the clone carrying this T cell receptor (beta chain) with a count of one. The data were taken from a study of CD8 T cells in Susac syndrome. The CDR3 totals 20 residues. Germline assignment: CDR1 ENHRY and CDR2 SYGVKD. J was trimmed by 3 bases and V by 3 bases; bases with no gene match: 15. Random hexamers were used to reverse transcribe about 0.5 to 1 ug of RNA. TCR beta CDR3 was amplified by immunoSEQ multiplex PCR. This amplification extended across 54 Vbeta and 13 Jbeta segments. TCRdb re-called the immunoSEQ multiplex PCR reads with MiXCR, one entry per CDR3 protein. The sample has nearly 200,000 distinct CDR3 sequences; about 95% are singletons.

The clonotype was recovered from a human donor with multiple sclerosis. J is TRBJ2-7 and V is TRBV10-3, with 15 positions matching TRBD2. The sample comprised CD4+ T cells from PBMCs. The CDR3 nucleotides are TGTGCCATCAGTGAACCCTCCGGGACTAGCGGGAGGTTAAAAGGCTACGAGCAGTACTTC. It specifies CAISEPSGTSGRLKGYEQYF.